Below are 20 T cell receptor beta chains sequenced from a single sample in a study of CD8+CD57+ T cells in acquired aplastic anemia. Genomic DNA acted as the template from which TCR beta VDJ combination and CDR3 sequence profiling were carried out. Each CDR3 protein is one row after TCRdb ran MiXCR on the reads. The sample contains roughly 150,000 distinct CDR3 sequences, roughly 48% of which appear only once. Sequencing was done on a sample of sorted CD4+, CD8+, or CD8+CD57+ T cells (not recorded which) from PBMCs. These TCRs come from a human donor in good health.

The chain is built from TRBV11-2 and TRBJ2-5; 14 nucleotides match TRBD2. The CDR3 extends over 16 amino acids. The ends lost 3 bases at V and 5 bases at J; junction bases unmatched: 5. The germline CDR1 and CDR2 sequences are SGHAT and FQNNGV. The CDR3 sequence is CASSFRLAGGPETQYF. In DNA, the CDR3 is TGTGCCAGCAGCTTTAGACTAGCGGGGGGGCCGGAGACCCAGTACTTC.

This chain connects TRBV19 to TRBJ2-7; 7 nucleotides line up with TRBD2. V shed 8 bases and J 6 bases; nucleotides not matched to a gene: 7. The CDR3 is 12 residues long. Germline CDR1 reads LNHDA; CDR2 reads SQIVND (reference sequence). The CDR3 is CASGPGGVEQYF. Here the CDR3 DNA reads TGTGCCAGTGGCCCGGGGGGAGTCGAGCAGTACTTC.

The chain recombines TRBV5-6 with TRBJ2-1; 8 nucleotides line up with TRBD2. Per germline, CDR1 SGHDT and CDR2 YYEEEE. After removal of 0 bases from V and 4 bases from J, the junction contained 3 bases not matched to a gene. CDR3 size: 15 residues. CDR3 residues: CASSLGLALYNEQFF. DNA of the CDR3: TGTGCCAGCAGCTTGGGACTAGCGCTGTACAATGAGCAGTTCTTC.

The rearrangement links TRBV6-5 to TRBJ1-1; D ambiguous. V was cut by 2 bases and J by 0 bases, with 10 bases left in between. The CDR3 contains 15 residues. Germline CDR1 and CDR2: MNHEY and SVGAGI. CDR3 DNA: TGTGCCAGCAGTTACAGGGCGAGGGTGAACACTGAAGCTTTCTTT. It specifies CASSYRARVNTEAFF.

This clonotype was seen a few times. Compared with germline, one end of the junction differs, possibly owing to a read error. The chain carries TRBV12-3 or TRBV12-4 and TRBJ2-3, with D perhaps TRBD2 (5 bases). The CDR3 runs 16 residues. CDR3 loop: CASGLSGGTSTDTQYF. Here the CDR3 DNA reads TGTGCCAGCGGTTTATCAGGAGGTACTAGCACAGATACGCAGTATTTT.

This rearrangement joins TRBV29-1 to TRBJ2-7; D could derive from TRBD1 or TRBD2 (5 bases each). The CDR3 loop spans 17 amino acids. Trimming stripped 4 bases from V and 2 bases from J, with 24 bases between. Germline CDR1 is SQVTM and CDR2 is ANQGSEA. The CDR3 sequence is CSVVGSRPGTLTYEQYF. The CDR3 DNA follows: TGCAGCGTTGTTGGGAGTAGGCCCGGGACGTTGACCTACGAGCAGTACTTC.

The chain carries TRBV3-1 and TRBJ2-3, with 13 bases aligning to TRBD2. V shed 4 bases, J shed 1 base, and the junction held 5 bases outside the gene matches. The CDR3 has 17 residues. Per germline, CDR1 LGHDT and CDR2 YNNKEL (reference sequence). The CDR3 nucleotides are TGTGCCAGCAGCCTTCAACTAGCGGGGGGGGGCACAGATACGCAGTATTTT. This gives the protein CASSLQLAGGGTDTQYF.

This clonotype appeared a single time. This chain joins TRBV19 and TRBJ2-7; no firm D call. Trimming cost V 3 bases and J 3 bases, with 15 bases left between them. The CDR3 has 15 residues. Germline V CDR1 and CDR2: LNHDA, SQIVND (reference sequence). This CDR3 reads CASSINYAAIYEQYF. The CDR3 region has the DNA TGTGCCAGTAGTATTAATTATGCCGCCATCTACGAGCAGTACTTC.

The CDR3 sequence: CASSSSVNTEAFF. CDR3 nucleotides: TGTGCCAGCAGCTCCTCAGTGAACACTGAAGCTTTCTTT. This chain links TRBV7-3 with TRBJ1-1, with D unclear. The V end lost 4 bases, the J end lost 0 bases, and 6 bases lay between the germline ends. CDR1 is SGHTA, CDR2 FQGTGA, per germline. CDR3 length: 13 amino acids.

This clonotype has at least ten counts. The J gene is TRBJ1-1, the V gene TRBV20-1; D is possibly TRBD1 (5 bases). This CDR3 is built from 14 residues. Between the trimmed V and J ends, which lost 1 base and 1 base, there was a span of 10 bases. The germline CDR1 and CDR2 sequences are DFQATT and SNEGSKA (reference sequence). The CDR3 is CSARGGQKNTEAFF. CDR3 nucleotides: TGCAGTGCTAGAGGGGGCCAAAAGAACACTGAAGCTTTCTTT.

This clonotype has ten or more counts. The chain combines TRBV10-3 with TRBJ1-5; tentative D call: TRBD1 (5 bases). This CDR3 contains 13 residues. V lost 11 bases, J lost 4 bases, and 15 bases lay in between. In germline, CDR1 is ENHRY, CDR2 SYGVKD. In DNA, the CDR3 is TGTGCCTCGAAGGGGAGCCCGAATCAGCCCCAGCATTTT. Translated, it gives CASKGSPNQPQHF.

To note about this clonotype: A clone one base away is much larger, so this may be a read error. This rearrangement joins TRBV4-1 to TRBJ2-7; perhaps TRBD1 as D (5 bases). There are 15 residues in the CDR3. Germline lookup yields CDR1 MGHRA and CDR2 YSYEKL. CDR3 protein: CASSQVSGALYGQYF. The CDR3 DNA sequence: TGCGCCAGCAGCCAAGTATCTGGGGCACTTTACGGGCAGTACTTC.

This clonotype was picked up one time. The genes are TRBV6-5 and TRBJ1-2; D is undetermined. There are 17 residues in the CDR3. Germline-derived CDR1 and CDR2 are MNHEY and SVGAGI. The V end lost 0 bases, the J end lost 8 bases, and 22 bases lay between the germline ends. The CDR3 is CASSYSAQSQAPRGYTF. CDR3 in DNA: TGTGCCAGCAGTTACTCAGCCCAAAGTCAGGCACCGCGCGGCTACACCTTC.

The gene calls are TRBV7-2 and TRBJ1-4; no firm D call. Trimming stripped 3 bases from V and 0 bases from J, with 5 bases between. The germline V gene has CDR1 SGHTA and CDR2 FQGNSA. The CDR3 loop spans 14 amino acids. DNA for the CDR3: TGTGCCAGCAGCTTTTGGCCAACTAATGAAAAACTGTTTTTT. Residues: CASSFWPTNEKLFF.

In its sample, this clonotype was seen many times. The chain links TRBV6-1 to TRBJ1-1; 7 nucleotides line up with TRBD1. Germline lookup yields CDR1 MNHNS and CDR2 SASEGT. The CDR3 is 15 residues long. After removal of 5 bases from V and 0 bases from J, the junction contained 6 bases not matched to a gene. CDR3 loop: CASSMTDRMNTEAFF. The CDR3 DNA sequence: TGTGCCAGCAGTATGACGGACAGGATGAACACTGAAGCTTTCTTT.

The chain employs TRBV6-1 and TRBJ1-2, with 8 positions matching TRBD1. Germline-derived CDR1 and CDR2 are MNHNS and SASEGT. The CDR3 length is 15 residues. V lost 4 bases and J lost 3; bases outside the gene matches: 7. CDR3 nucleotide sequence: TGTGCCAGCAGTGCCACAGGGGGGTGGGACTATGGCTACACCTTC. Encoded protein: CASSATGGWDYGYTF.

This clonotype was detected ten times or more. The chain combines TRBV3-1 with TRBJ1-2; D is undetermined. Germline assignment: CDR1 LGHDT and CDR2 YNNKEL (reference sequence). V gave up 1 base and J gave up 8 bases, with 11 bases separating them. This CDR3 has 13 residues. The CDR3 DNA sequence: TGTGCCAGCAGCCAAGCCACAAATCGCGGCTACACCTTC. Protein product: CASSQATNRGYTF.

This clonotype was counted at least ten times. The chain carries TRBV12-3 or TRBV12-4 and TRBJ1-2; D unresolved. The CDR3 length is 13 residues. V was clipped by 2 bases and J by 6 bases, with 10 bases between them. CDR3 in amino acids: CASSLRGKNGYTF. CDR3 DNA sequence: TGTGCCAGCAGTTTAAGAGGGAAGAATGGCTACACCTTC.

This clonotype was detected a few times. CDR3 protein: CAISGPASGNTIYF. DNA for the CDR3: TGTGCCATCAGTGGGCCAGCCTCTGGAAACACCATATATTTT. The chain has TRBV10-3 and TRBJ1-3; D call uncertain. Trimming left V 4 bases short and J 0 bases short, with 7 bases between. The CDR3 runs 14 residues. Germline V CDR1 and CDR2: ENHRY, SYGVKD.

Of note for this clonotype: Being one base from a much bigger clone, this may be a read error. The chain recombines TRBV10-3 with TRBJ2-1, with 7 bases identical to TRBD2. The V segment lost 3 bases and the J segment 9 bases; nucleotides outside the gene matches: 8. The germline V gene has CDR1 ENHRY and CDR2 SYGVKD. The CDR3 length is 14 residues. The CDR3 nucleotides are TGTGCCATCAGTGACGAGGCGGGAGTCGGTGAGCAGTTCTTC. This codes for CAISDEAGVGEQFF.